The 28 T cell receptor beta chains reported below all come from one sample, sequenced in a study of blood T cell repertoires in COVID-19. Assay used: immunoSEQ multiplex PCR; TCRdb lists only in-frame clones, some missing. The sample holds more than 300,000 clones, approximately 90% seen once. Source material: PBMCs or T cells enriched from blood (not recorded which). These receptors were collected from a woman aged 30 to 39 who had recovered from COVID-19.

The chain joins TRBV9 to TRBJ2-1; 14 bases align to TRBD2. The CDR3 runs to 17 residues. With V trimmed by 4 bases and J by 5 bases, 8 bases remained unmatched. The V gene's germline CDR1 is SGDLS and CDR2 YYNGEE. CDR3 DNA: TGTGCCAGCAGCCTAGGGACTAGCGGGGGCCTTCACAATGAGCAGTTCTTC. As protein: CASSLGTSGGLHNEQFF.

The genes are TRBV18 and TRBJ1-2; D uncertain. The CDR3 spans 12 residues. Germline V gene data show CDR1 as KGHSH and CDR2 as LQKENI. The V end lost 3 bases, the J end lost 3 bases, and 5 bases lay between the germline ends. CDR3 sequence: CASSPRDYGYTF. The CDR3 DNA reads TGTGCCAGCTCACCGAGGGACTATGGCTACACCTTC.

J is TRBJ2-2 and V is TRBV30; 9 nucleotides match TRBD2. This CDR3 contains 20 residues. Germline CDR1 is GTSNPN and CDR2 is SVGIG (reference sequence). J lost 1 base, V lost 4 bases, and 19 bases had no gene match. In DNA form, the CDR3 reads TGTGCCTGGAATACCCGACTGAGCGGGGGGCCCTGGCGGAACACCGGGGAGCTGTTTTTT. Translation gives CAWNTRLSGGPWRNTGELFF.

DNA for the CDR3: TGCGCCAGCAGCCCAACTAGCGGGGGGGCCGGCACAGATACGCAGTATTTT. It is translated as CASSPTSGGAGTDTQYF. This rearrangement joins TRBV5-1 to TRBJ2-3; 13 nucleotides line up with TRBD2. Per the germline V gene, CDR1 is SGHRS and CDR2 is YFSETQ. J lost 1 base, V lost 4 bases, and 6 bases had no gene match. The CDR3 covers 17 residues.

This clone was detected only a few times. V is TRBV20-1 and J is TRBJ1-2; TRBD1 aligns across 10 bases. J gave up 4 bases and V 7 bases, and 15 bases lay outside the gene matches. Germline values: CDR1 DFQATT, CDR2 SNEGSKA (reference sequence). The CDR3 covers 16 residues. CDR3: CSVSPGGTGALYGYTF. The DNA for the CDR3 is TGCAGTGTTAGTCCCGGAGGGACAGGGGCGCTCTATGGCTACACCTTC.

CDR3: CASSHVGQGPGELFF. The DNA of the CDR3 is TGTGCCAGCAGCCACGTGGGACAGGGACCCGGGGAGCTGTTTTTT. The rearrangement uses TRBV7-3 and TRBJ2-2; TRBD1 matches 9 bases. The CDR3 runs 15 residues. Unmatched junction bases numbered 7, after V lost 5 bases and J lost 6 bases. Germline values: CDR1 SGHTA, CDR2 FQGTGA. Together with reference TRBV7-3 and TRBJ2-2, the CDR3 gives the full variable domain: GAGVSQTPSNKVTEKGKYVELRCDPISGHTALYWYRQSLGQGPEFLIYFQGTGAADDSGLPNDRFFAVRPEGSVSTLKIQRTERGDSAVYLCASSHVGQGPGELFFGEGSRLTVL.

This chain's CDR3 is CASSMGLGTGGGQPQHF. The CDR3, as DNA: TGTGCCAGTAGTATGGGATTGGGGACAGGGGGCGGTCAGCCCCAGCATTTT. The V and J genes are TRBV19 and TRBJ1-5; TRBD1 aligns across 12 bases. This CDR3 spans 17 amino acids. Germline-derived CDR1 and CDR2 are LNHDA and SQIVND (reference sequence). J lost 6 bases, V lost 3 bases, and 9 bases had no gene match.

The V call is TRBV2, the J call TRBJ2-2, with D maybe TRBD1 (5 bases). Germline V lookup: CDR1 SNHLY, CDR2 FYNNEI. The CDR3 consists of 14 residues. The germline V and J ends were trimmed by 3 bases and 7 bases, with 12 bases remaining between them. CDR3 amino acids: CASSDTRQIGELFF. CDR3 bases: TGTGCCAGCAGTGATACCCGACAGATCGGGGAGCTGTTTTTT.

The genes are TRBV5-4 and TRBJ1-2; 8 bases match TRBD1. This CDR3 region has 15 residues. Germline V gene data show CDR1 as SGHNT and CDR2 as YYREEE (reference sequence). Trimming at V came to 4 bases and at J to 1 base, leaving 6 bases not matched to a gene. The CDR3 bases are TGTGCCAGCAGCCTCGGACAGGGAAATAACTATGGCTACACCTTC. It codes for CASSLGQGNNYGYTF. Combining the CDR3 with reference TRBV5-4 and TRBJ1-2 gives the whole variable domain ETGVTQSPTHLIKTRGQQVTLRCSSQSGHNTVSWYQQALGQGPQFIFQYYREEENGRGNFPPRFSGLQFPNYSSELNVNALELDDSALYLCASSLGQGNNYGYTFGSGTRLTVV.

The chain couples TRBV5-4 to TRBJ1-2, with D unclear. CDR3 size: 15 residues. Germline V gene data show CDR1 as SGHNT and CDR2 as YYREEE (reference sequence). The V end was cut by 4 bases, the J end by 4 bases, with 17 bases between. This chain's CDR3 is CASSQTAGYPYGYTF. DNA for the CDR3: TGTGCCAGCAGCCAAACTGCAGGTTACCCCTATGGCTACACCTTC.

The chain carries TRBV4-1 and TRBJ1-3; D remains ambiguous. Trimming removed 0 bases from V and 1 base from J, with 10 bases in between. The CDR3 length is 16 residues. Looked up from germline, CDR1 is MGHRA and CDR2 is YSYEKL. The CDR3, as DNA: TGCGCCAGCAGCCAAGATCGCCCGGGGTCTGGAAACACCATATATTTT. It yields the protein CASSQDRPGSGNTIYF.

The V gene is TRBV6-6, the J gene TRBJ1-2; 8 bases fit TRBD1. CDR1 is MNHNY, CDR2 SVGAGI, per germline (reference sequence). The length of the CDR3 is 13 residues. V trimming: 2 bases; J trimming: 7 bases; junction bases outside the gene matches: 3. The CDR3 sequence is CASSYRTGGGYTF. CDR3 nucleotides: TGTGCCAGCAGTTACCGCACAGGGGGTGGCTACACCTTC.

This sequence joins TRBV9 and TRBJ1-5, with a tentative D call TRBD1 (5 bases). The CDR3 is made up of 15 amino acids. From germline, CDR1 is SGDLS and CDR2 YYNGEE. V gave up 0 bases and J gave up 2 bases, with 9 bases separating them. The chain's CDR3 is CASSVGGLGNQPQHF. DNA for the CDR3: TGTGCCAGCAGCGTAGGGGGCTTGGGCAATCAGCCCCAGCATTTT.

The chain couples TRBV19 to TRBJ1-4; a possible D gene is TRBD1 (6 bases). Germline V gives CDR1 LNHDA, CDR2 SQIVND (reference sequence). Deletions cut 5 bases from V and 6 bases from J, with 16 bases between. This CDR3 comprises 15 residues. Here the CDR3 reads CASSPSGGAYEKLFF. DNA of the CDR3: TGTGCCAGTAGTCCCTCGGGGGGGGCTTATGAAAAACTGTTTTTT.

The rearrangement links TRBV15 to TRBJ1-3; the D is unclear. CDR1 and CDR2 from the germline V gene are LNHNV and YYDKDF (reference sequence). The CDR3 covers 15 residues. V gave up 0 bases and J gave up 7 bases, with 13 bases separating them. CDR3 nucleotides: TGTGCCACCAGCAGAGATCCCGCCAGTATTAACACCATATATTTT. It is translated as CATSRDPASINTIYF.

V usage is TRBV10-3 and J usage is TRBJ2-7, with 9 bases identical to TRBD1. Trimming removed 8 bases from V and 5 bases from J; junction bases left unmatched: 4. The CDR3 has 12 residues. Germline CDR1 reads ENHRY; CDR2 reads SYGVKD. CDR3 coding DNA: TGTGCCATCGGGCGGACAGGGGACGAGCAGTACTTC. It codes for CAIGRTGDEQYF.

The chain has TRBV27 and TRBJ1-4; D not resolved. Deletions cut 4 bases from V and 0 bases from J, with 12 bases between. The CDR3 totals 16 residues. Germline assignment: CDR1 MNHEY and CDR2 SMNVEV (reference sequence). CDR3 DNA: TGTGCCAGCAGTTCCCAGAGAGACACAACTAATGAAAAACTGTTTTTT. Amino acid sequence: CASSSQRDTTNEKLFF.

The J gene is TRBJ1-5, the V gene TRBV19; D is unresolved. The CDR3 extends over 15 amino acids. Trimming took 9 bases from V and 0 from J, leaving 15 bases between them. Germline CDR1 and CDR2: LNHDA and SQIVND (reference sequence). The CDR3 is CASEKAVASNQPQHF. CDR3 DNA: TGTGCCAGCGAAAAAGCCGTCGCTAGCAATCAGCCCCAGCATTTT.

The chain carries TRBV19 and TRBJ1-1; D not resolved. This CDR3 has 14 residues. CDR1 and CDR2 from the germline V gene are LNHDA and SQIVND (reference sequence). V was pared by 3 bases and J by 0 bases, with 8 bases between. The DNA of the CDR3 is TGTGCCAGTAGTATCTCTCTAATGAACACTGAAGCTTTCTTT. Encoded protein: CASSISLMNTEAFF. The whole variable domain, remainder taken from reference TRBV19 and TRBJ1-1, is DGGITQSPKYLFRKEGQNVTLSCEQNLNHDAMYWYRQDPGQGLRLIYYSQIVNDFQKGDIAEGYSVSREKKESFPLTVTSAQKNPTAFYLCASSISLMNTEAFFGQGTRLTVV.

This chain links TRBV12-3 or TRBV12-4 with TRBJ2-1; no clear D. The V gene lost 8 bases and the J gene lost 0 bases, with 8 bases spanning the gap. The CDR3 spans 13 residues. The CDR3 nucleotides read TGTGCCAGCGGAGTAGCCTCCTACAATGAGCAGTTCTTC. It yields the protein CASGVASYNEQFF.

This rearrangement joins TRBV4-2 to TRBJ1-3; 9 bases line up with TRBD1. CDR1 LGHNA and CDR2 YNFKEQ come from the germline V gene. CDR3 length equals 16 residues. V lost 3 bases, J lost 8 bases, and 11 bases stayed unmatched. CDR3 sequence (DNA): TGTGCCAGCAGCCAGCTAGGACAGGGGATACAGCACACCATATATTTT. Translation gives CASSQLGQGIQHTIYF.

This chain connects TRBV25-1 to TRBJ2-3; 8 positions agree with TRBD2. Germline loops: CDR1 MGHDK, CDR2 SYGVNS. Trimming removed 5 bases from V and 2 bases from J; junction bases left unmatched: 9. The CDR3 loop spans 16 amino acids. The CDR3 here is CASSRAAGASTDTQYF. As DNA, the CDR3 is TGTGCCAGCAGTCGGGCAGCGGGGGCTTCCACAGATACGCAGTATTTT.

The chain joins TRBV28 to TRBJ1-6; TRBD1 might be the D (5 bases). V was cut by 7 bases and J by 9 bases, with 13 bases left in between. There are 13 residues in the CDR3. The germline V gene has CDR1 MDHEN and CDR2 SYDVKM. The CDR3 protein is CASTQGTGSPLHF. For the CDR3, the DNA is TGTGCCAGCACCCAGGGTACGGGTTCACCCCTCCACTTT.

V gene TRBV29-1 combines with J gene TRBJ2-7; 9 positions agree with TRBD1. The V gene end was trimmed by 6 bases and the J gene end by 2 bases; junction bases not matched to a gene: 8. Germline V gives CDR1 SQVTM, CDR2 ANQGSEA. The CDR3 is 14 amino acids. CDR3 sequence: CSVVRDRVPYEQYF. CDR3 coding DNA: TGCAGCGTAGTGCGGGACAGGGTCCCCTACGAGCAGTACTTC.

The V call is TRBV12-3 or TRBV12-4, the J call TRBJ2-4; 7 nucleotides agree with TRBD1. There are 13 residues in the CDR3. V shed 7 bases, J shed 1 base, and the junction held 1 base outside the gene matches. The CDR3 DNA reads TGTGCCAGCAACAGGGGTGCCAAAAACATTCAGTACTTC. Protein sequence: CASNRGAKNIQYF.

V usage is TRBV4-2 and J usage is TRBJ2-1; TRBD1 aligns across 7 bases. CDR1 is LGHNA, CDR2 YNFKEQ, per germline. Trimming removed 4 bases from V and 6 bases from J; junction bases left unmatched: 12. There are 16 residues in the CDR3. As DNA, the CDR3 is TGTGCCAGCAGCCTACGTCGGGGACAGTTTTCCAATGAGCAGTTCTTC. It codes for CASSLRRGQFSNEQFF.

The chain combines TRBV6-4 with TRBJ2-3; D possibly corresponds to TRBD1 (6 bases). The CDR3 is made up of 16 amino acids. Germline CDR1 reads MRHNA; CDR2 reads SNTAGT. The germline V and J ends were trimmed by 6 bases and 6 bases, with 22 bases remaining between them. CDR3 coding DNA: TGTGCCAGCAGCGAAACCCCAGGGGCCCTCGGGGATACGCAGTATTTT. As protein: CASSETPGALGDTQYF.

The rearrangement links TRBV19 to TRBJ1-1; D not resolved. V shed 0 bases and J shed 1 base, with 6 bases lying between them. The CDR3 loop spans 14 amino acids. Germline lookup yields CDR1 LNHDA and CDR2 SQIVND (reference sequence). The CDR3 bases are TGTGCCAGTAGTATAGATCCGGGGAACACTGAAGCTTTCTTT. This sequence encodes CASSIDPGNTEAFF.